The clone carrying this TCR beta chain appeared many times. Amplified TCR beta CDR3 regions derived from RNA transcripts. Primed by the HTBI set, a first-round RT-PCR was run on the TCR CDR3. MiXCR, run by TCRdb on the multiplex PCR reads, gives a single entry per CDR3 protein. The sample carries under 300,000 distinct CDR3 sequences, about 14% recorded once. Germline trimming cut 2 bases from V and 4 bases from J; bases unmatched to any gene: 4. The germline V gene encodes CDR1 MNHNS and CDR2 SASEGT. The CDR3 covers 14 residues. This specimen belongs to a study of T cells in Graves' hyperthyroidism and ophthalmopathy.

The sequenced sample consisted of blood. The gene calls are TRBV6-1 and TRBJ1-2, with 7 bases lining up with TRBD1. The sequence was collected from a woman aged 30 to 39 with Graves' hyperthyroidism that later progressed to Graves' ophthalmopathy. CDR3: CASSEPDRVYGYTF. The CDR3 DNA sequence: TGTGCCAGCAGTGAACCTGACAGGGTCTATGGCTACACCTTC.